This T cell receptor beta chain was sequenced in a study of blood T cell repertoires in COVID-19. Study summary: COVID-19 samples collected from the United States, Italy and Spain covered acute and convalescent phases. T cells, B-cell-depleted T cells, or PBMCs provided the cDNA or gDNA that served as material.

The CDR3 contains 13 residues. Per germline, CDR1 SGHDN and CDR2 FVKESK. V shed 9 bases, J shed 4 bases, and the junction held 5 bases outside the gene matches. Enrolled during active infection, Seattle patients were then followed longitudinally. The table lists this clone with a count of one. Authors' methods: Amplifying reference gene primers gave estimates of nucleated cell counts. The assay was immunoSEQ multiplex PCR, and TCRdb's table has in-frame clones only and misses some. V and J calls and clone size are as listed in that table; D and trimming were resolved from the DNA. The sample includes approximately 180,000 clones, about 83% of them seen just once.

This chain joins TRBV14 and TRBJ2-3; TRBD1 matches 9 bases. What was sequenced was peripheral blood. The receptor's source is a woman aged 70 to 79 with COVID-19, enrolled during active disease. The CDR3, as DNA: TGTGCCAGTAGGACAGGGGTCGCAGATACGCAGTATTTT. Amino acid sequence: CASRTGVADTQYF.